The 4 T cell receptor beta chains given below trace back to one sample, sequenced in a study of blood T cell repertoires in COVID-19 (dated by TCRdb to about 2020). The library was built by means of the immunoSEQ multiplex PCR assay. The source is immuneACCESS, and TCRdb retained only in-frame sequences with V and J called. Part of the clones is not carried over; for the studies checked, unresolved V genes explain less than half of this, and the remainder is unexplained. The sample contains tens of thousands of clones, around 80% of them found a single time. About 9.1% of the sample lies in the top ten. Sequencing was carried out using peripheral blood. These TCRs come from a human donor in a cohort sampled during active COVID-19.

The CDR3 is CASSQVPTGAPGHEQFF. Written as DNA, the CDR3 is TGTGCCAGCAGCCAAGTACCGACAGGGGCCCCGGGGCATGAGCAGTTCTTC. The chain couples TRBV3-1 (or the pseudogene TRBV3-2) to TRBJ2-1, with 8 bases identical to TRBD1. V gave up 1 base and J gave up 8 bases; unmatched junction bases: 13. Germline assignment: CDR1 LGHDT and CDR2 YNNKEL (reference sequence). The CDR3 has 17 amino acids.

The chain uses TRBV4-3 and TRBJ1-6, with D unresolved. The CDR3 has 15 residues. Germline CDR1 is LGHNA and CDR2 is YSLEER. Trimming stripped 0 bases from V and 8 bases from J, with 11 bases between. The CDR3 DNA sequence: TGCGCCAGCAGCCAAGATACAGTTCGAGATTCACCCCTCCACTTT. It encodes CASSQDTVRDSPLHF.

The rearrangement joins TRBV30 to TRBJ1-2; D gene unclear. The V end was cut by 5 bases, the J end by 8 bases, with 18 bases between. The CDR3 spans 13 residues. Germline V CDR1 and CDR2: GTSNPN, SVGIG (reference sequence). This chain's CDR3 is CAWVQASSGGYTF. CDR3 coding DNA: TGTGCCTGGGTCCAGGCGAGTAGTGGAGGCTACACCTTC.

The DNA for the CDR3 is TGTGCCAGCAGTGAAAGGGGACTAGGGTACTACGAGCAGTACTTC. Translation: CASSERGLGYYEQYF. The genes are TRBV2 and TRBJ2-7, with 8 bases lining up with TRBD2. J gave up 3 bases and V 2 bases, and 6 bases lay outside the gene matches. Looked up from germline, CDR1 is SNHLY and CDR2 is FYNNEI. The CDR3 totals 15 residues.